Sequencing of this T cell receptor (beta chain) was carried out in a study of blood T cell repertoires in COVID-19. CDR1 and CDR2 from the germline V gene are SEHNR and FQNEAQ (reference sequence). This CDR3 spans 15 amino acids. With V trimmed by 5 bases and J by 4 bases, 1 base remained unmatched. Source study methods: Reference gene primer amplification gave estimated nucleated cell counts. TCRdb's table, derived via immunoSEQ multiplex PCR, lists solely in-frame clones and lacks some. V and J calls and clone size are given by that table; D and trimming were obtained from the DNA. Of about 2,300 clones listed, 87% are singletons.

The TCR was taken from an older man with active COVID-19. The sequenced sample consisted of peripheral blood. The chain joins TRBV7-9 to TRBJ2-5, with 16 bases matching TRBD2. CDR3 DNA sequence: TGTGCCAGCAGCGGGACTAGCGGGAGGGGAGAGACCCAGTACTTC. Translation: CASSGTSGRGETQYF.